Below are 2 T cell receptor beta chains sequenced from a single sample in a study of shared clonotypes between healthy human individuals (TCRdb year 2020). CD8 naive samples were obtained by positive selection for CCR7 among CD45RO-negative cells, yielding a CD45RA+CCR7+ population from which TemRA cells were excluded. Libraries came from the immunoSEQ multiplex PCR assay. TCRdb stores this immuneACCESS table with in-frame sequences only. Part of the clones is absent; in the studies checked, under half of the shortfall reflects unresolved V genes, and no reason is known for the rest. The sample table records some 2,100,000 clones; just over 90% of these occur just once. 1.7% of the sample belongs to the ten largest clones. The specimen was naive CD8+ T cells from PBMCs. The label giving this sample's cell subset or site can be read as: CD45RA+CCR7+. Source of these receptors: a man aged 18 to 30 in good health. Some clones in this sample may be carry-over from other donors' samples.

The chain combines TRBV11-2 with TRBJ2-7, with 8 bases identical to TRBD1. V lost 1 base to trimming and J lost 2 bases; unmatched junction nucleotides: 10. CDR1 and CDR2 (germline): SGHAT, FQNNGV. The CDR3 runs 17 residues. The CDR3 nucleotides are TGTGCCAGCAGCTTAGGGTCGGGGACAGGTGCAACCTACGAGCAGTACTTC. This sequence encodes CASSLGSGTGATYEQYF.

For this clone: Relative to the germline gene, one junction end is altered; a read error may explain this. The chain combines TRBV30 with TRBJ2-7; 7 bases map to TRBD2. This CDR3 contains 12 residues. The germline gives CDR1 GTSNPN, CDR2 SVGIG (reference sequence). The CDR3 sequence: CTWSGTLREQYF. The DNA for the CDR3 is TGTACCTGGAGCGGGACGCTTCGCGAGCAGTACTTC.